The 27 T cell receptor beta chains in this list originate from one sample, sequenced in a study of T cell changes during pregnancy in multiple sclerosis. Sequencing was performed with immunoSEQ multiplex PCR; in TCRdb, only in-frame clones are kept and a portion is missing. Of approximately 25,000 clones detected, approximately 90% appear once; the ten largest clones hold around 0.79%. Sample: CD4+ T cells from peripheral blood mononuclear cells, taken in the first trimester of pregnancy. These receptors came from a female donor in good health, enrolled as a control in a pregnancy study.

The rearrangement joins TRBV5-6 to TRBJ2-3; D is possibly TRBD1 (5 bases). The V and J ends lost 0 bases and 6 bases respectively, with 8 bases between them. There are 13 residues in the CDR3. From germline, CDR1 is SGHDT and CDR2 YYEEEE. DNA for the CDR3: TGTGCCAGCAGCTTGGGCAGGGTTGATACGCAGTATTTT. Residues: CASSLGRVDTQYF.

The V gene is TRBV28, the J gene TRBJ2-7; the match to TRBD2 covers 10 bases. Germline V gene data show CDR1 as MDHEN and CDR2 as SYDVKM. V gave up 6 bases and J gave up 0 bases; unmatched junction bases: 5. The CDR3 runs to 15 residues. CDR3 protein: CASRRLAGASYEQYF. Written as DNA, the CDR3 is TGTGCCAGCAGAAGACTAGCGGGTGCCTCCTACGAGCAGTACTTC.

The chain links TRBV28 to TRBJ1-2; tentatively, D is TRBD1 (6 bases). The length of the CDR3 is 17 residues. Per the germline V gene, CDR1 is MDHEN and CDR2 is SYDVKM. Trimming removed 8 bases from V and 0 bases from J, with 22 bases in between. CDR3 amino acids: CASYKPRTDTPNYGYTF. CDR3 bases: TGTGCCAGCTACAAACCCCGGACAGATACCCCTAACTATGGCTACACCTTC.

The CDR3: CASSILAGASNEQFF. CDR3 in DNA: TGTGCCAGTAGTATACTAGCGGGGGCCTCGAATGAGCAGTTCTTC. The V and J genes are TRBV19 and TRBJ2-1; 10 nucleotides match TRBD2. The V gene's germline CDR1 is LNHDA and CDR2 SQIVND (reference sequence). The trim removed 2 bases at V and 7 bases at J, leaving 5 bases unmatched. This CDR3 comprises 15 residues.

This clone was observed a single time. This rearrangement joins TRBV6-6 to TRBJ1-1; D uncertain. The V gene lost 6 bases and the J gene lost 3 bases, with 11 bases spanning the gap. The germline CDR1 and CDR2 sequences are MNHNY and SVGAGI (reference sequence). The CDR3 is made up of 13 amino acids. The CDR3 protein is CASRRPGDTEAFF. CDR3 bases: TGTGCCAGCAGACGACCCGGGGACACTGAAGCTTTCTTT.

J is TRBJ2-3 and V is TRBV19; perhaps TRBD2 as D (5 bases). The germline CDR1 and CDR2 sequences are LNHDA and SQIVND (reference sequence). The V and J ends lost 1 base and 0 bases respectively, with 11 bases between them. The CDR3 contains 16 residues. The CDR3 sequence: CASSIGTGSSTDTQYF. The CDR3 nucleotides are TGTGCCAGTAGTATAGGCACGGGAAGCAGCACAGATACGCAGTATTTT. Full variable domain (remainder filled in from reference TRBV19 and TRBJ2-3): DGGITQSPKYLFRKEGQNVTLSCEQNLNHDAMYWYRQDPGQGLRLIYYSQIVNDFQKGDIAEGYSVSREKKESFPLTVTSAQKNPTAFYLCASSIGTGSSTDTQYFGPGTRLTVL.

The chain is built from TRBV11-3 and TRBJ1-1; perhaps TRBD1 as D (6 bases). The CDR3 totals 14 residues. The V and J ends lost 2 bases and 1 base respectively, with 8 bases between them. Germline loops: CDR1 SGHNT, CDR2 YENEEA. DNA of the CDR3: TGTGCCAGCAGCTTATCAGGGGAGAACACTGAAGCTTTCTTT. As protein: CASSLSGENTEAFF.

The rearrangement uses TRBV2 and TRBJ2-3, with D perhaps matching TRBD2 (6 bases). This CDR3 contains 13 residues. Trimming removed 6 bases at V and 2 bases at J, with 9 bases between. CDR1 is SNHLY, CDR2 FYNNEI, per germline. CDR3 coding DNA: TGTGCCAGCAGCCGGGACTTCACAGATACGCAGTATTTT. It translates to CASSRDFTDTQYF.

This clone was counted a single time. This sequence joins TRBV11-2 and TRBJ2-3; D call uncertain. This CDR3 has 14 amino acids. The germline V and J ends were trimmed by 5 bases and 1 base, with 10 bases remaining between them. Germline lookup yields CDR1 SGHAT and CDR2 FQNNGV. CDR3 sequence reads: CASSLLTGTDTQYF. The DNA for the CDR3 is TGTGCCAGCAGCCTGCTAACGGGCACAGATACGCAGTATTTT.

The chain combines TRBV12-5 with TRBJ2-4; TRBD1 might be the D (6 bases). V shed 1 base and J shed 10 bases, with 8 bases lying between them. CDR3 size: 12 residues. Germline loops: CDR1 LGHNT, CDR2 FRNRAP. The CDR3 here is CASGLEGTIQYF. CDR3 nucleotide sequence: TGTGCTAGTGGTTTGGAAGGGACAATTCAGTACTTC.

In this sample, this clone turned up a few times. This CDR3 is CASSLDTTSNYGYTF. In DNA, the CDR3 is TGTGCCAGCAGCCTGGACACCACCTCTAACTATGGCTACACCTTC. This rearrangement joins TRBV6-1 to TRBJ1-2; D may be TRBD1 (5 bases). V gave up 6 bases and J gave up 0 bases, with 14 bases separating them. Germline CDR1 MNHNS, CDR2 SASEGT. The CDR3 length is 15 residues.

This clone has a handful of counts. The chain is built from TRBV27 and TRBJ1-4; 9 nucleotides match TRBD1. CDR3 length equals 14 residues. V trimming: 6 bases; J trimming: 8 bases; junction bases outside the gene matches: 7. In germline, CDR1 is MNHEY, CDR2 SMNVEV (reference sequence). The CDR3 nucleotides are TGTGCCAGCAGCCGACAGGGGGAAGGGGAAAAACTGTTTTTT. As protein: CASSRQGEGEKLFF.

This rearrangement joins TRBV7-3 to TRBJ2-1; D may be TRBD2 (5 bases). This CDR3 region has 14 residues. Germline loops: CDR1 SGHTA, CDR2 FQGTGA. Trimming removed 0 bases at V and 8 bases at J, with 11 bases between. CDR3 in DNA: TGTGCCAGCAGCTTAACTGGACTCACTGATGAGCAGTTCTTC. Translating it yields CASSLTGLTDEQFF.

The chain carries TRBV19 and TRBJ1-2; 8 nucleotides align to TRBD1. CDR1 and CDR2 from the germline V gene are LNHDA and SQIVND (reference sequence). This CDR3 contains 17 residues. V trimming: 4 bases; J trimming: 8 bases; junction bases outside the gene matches: 18. The CDR3 region has the DNA TGTGCCAGTAGTACCTCGGGTGGCAGGGGGCGAGAAGCCGGCTACACCTTC. It encodes CASSTSGGRGREAGYTF.

This chain connects TRBV7-9 to TRBJ1-1; 8 bases are a match to TRBD1. Germline values: CDR1 SEHNR, CDR2 FQNEAQ (reference sequence). The CDR3 extends over 14 amino acids. The V segment lost 1 base and the J segment 4 bases; nucleotides outside the gene matches: 2. CDR3 protein: CASSLVTGGTEAFF. The CDR3 nucleotides are TGTGCCAGCAGCTTAGTCACAGGGGGCACTGAAGCTTTCTTT.

The CDR3 region is CASSEILQGWYTF. CDR3 sequence (DNA): TGTGCCAGCAGCGAAATATTACAGGGTTGGTACACCTTC. The J gene is TRBJ1-2, the V gene TRBV2, with D possibly being TRBD1 (6 bases). Trimming took 6 bases from V and 11 from J, leaving 19 bases between them. Germline lookup yields CDR1 SNHLY and CDR2 FYNNEI. The CDR3 contains 13 residues.

This clone showed up just once. This chain uses TRBV28 with TRBJ2-4; D not resolved. Trimming removed 8 bases from V and 6 bases from J, with 17 bases in between. The CDR3 runs 14 residues. Germline V gives CDR1 MDHEN, CDR2 SYDVKM. The CDR3 nucleotides read TGTGCCAGCGCTACCAAGGCCTCGGGAAACATTCAGTACTTC. Protein product: CASATKASGNIQYF.

The J gene is TRBJ1-1, the V gene TRBV11-3; D might be TRBD1 (6 bases). Germline V gives CDR1 SGHNT, CDR2 YENEEA. The V end lost 3 bases, the J end lost 0 bases, and 8 bases lay between the germline ends. The CDR3 has 14 amino acids. CDR3 nucleotides: TGTGCCAGCAGCTTGGACAGTTTGAACACTGAAGCTTTCTTT. As protein: CASSLDSLNTEAFF.

CDR3 nucleotide sequence: TGTGCCAGCAGCCAAGGACTGCGGTTGAGCACAGATACGCAGTATTTT. Amino acid sequence: CASSQGLRLSTDTQYF. The chain employs TRBV14 and TRBJ2-3; no clear D gene. The CDR3 contains 16 residues. The germline V gene encodes CDR1 SGHDN and CDR2 FVKESK. V dropped 1 base and J dropped 0 bases, with 11 bases sitting between them. The variable domain in full, completed from reference TRBV14 and TRBJ2-3, reads EAGVTQFPSHSVIEKGQTVTLRCDPISGHDNLYWYRRVMGKEIKFLLHFVKESKQDESGMPNNRFLAERTGGTYSTLKVQPAELEDSGVYFCASSQGLRLSTDTQYFGPGTRLTVL.

This chain joins TRBV5-1 and TRBJ2-7; D may be TRBD2 (7 bases). The CDR3 has 21 amino acids. Trimming cost V 5 bases and J 0 bases, with 33 bases left between them. Germline CDR1 is SGHRS and CDR2 is YFSETQ. Written as DNA, the CDR3 is TGCGCCAGCAGGAAGGGGTGGGTACACGGGGGGCCAACCATCCCCTCCTACGAGCAGTACTTC. Amino acid sequence: CASRKGWVHGGPTIPSYEQYF.

The chain links TRBV18 to TRBJ2-5; possibly TRBD2 for D (6 bases). The end of the DNA fits TRBJ2-7 better, so the J call may be wrong. Germline V CDR1 and CDR2: KGHSH, LQKENI. This CDR3 comprises 18 residues. The CDR3 DNA reads TGTGCCAGCTCACCACGACCGTTACTTAGCGGAGCCTTCTACGAGCAGTACTTC. As protein: CASSPRPLLSGAFYEQYF.

The CDR3 reads CASTGFTEAFF. The DNA for the CDR3 is TGTGCCAGCACAGGGTTCACTGAAGCTTTCTTT. The V call is TRBV6-5, the J call TRBJ1-1; D may be TRBD1 (5 bases). The V gene's germline CDR1 is MNHEY and CDR2 SVGAGI. This CDR3 has 11 amino acids. The V and J ends lost 7 bases and 4 bases respectively, with 7 bases between them.

The J gene is TRBJ1-1, the V gene TRBV28; D gene unclear. V was pared by 5 bases and J by 9 bases, with 7 bases between. CDR1 is MDHEN and CDR2 is SYDVKM in the germline V gene. The CDR3 consists of 10 residues. In DNA, the CDR3 is TGTGCCAGCAGTGACACCAAAGCTTTCTTT. Translated: CASSDTKAFF.

V and J are TRBV30 and TRBJ2-1; TRBD1 aligns across 9 bases. Per germline, CDR1 GTSNPN and CDR2 SVGIG (reference sequence). J lost 4 bases, V lost 8 bases, and 6 bases had no gene match. This CDR3 has 13 residues. The CDR3 bases are TGTGCCCGAGGGGGACAGGGTTACAATGAGCAGTTCTTC. It codes for CARGGQGYNEQFF.

This chain connects TRBV5-4 to TRBJ1-5; D gene uncertain. Germline V gene sequence: CDR1 SGHNT, CDR2 YYREEE (reference sequence). The V and J ends lost 3 bases and 0 bases respectively, with 13 bases between them. The CDR3 covers 16 residues. CDR3 nucleotides: TGTGCCAGCAGCTCCTGTGTGTTGTATAGCAATCAGCCCCAGCATTTT. It codes for CASSSCVLYSNQPQHF.

The rearrangement links TRBV5-1 to TRBJ1-2, with a weak D call TRBD1 (6 bases). This CDR3 contains 14 residues. V dropped 0 bases and J dropped 4 bases, with 10 bases sitting between them. Germline-derived CDR1 and CDR2 are SGHRS and YFSETQ. The CDR3, as DNA: TGCGCCAGCAGCTTGGGACAGGAAACCTATGGCTACACCTTC. Amino acids: CASSLGQETYGYTF.

The chain combines TRBV19 with TRBJ2-7, with D possibly TRBD2 on 5 matching bases. Germline-derived CDR1 and CDR2 are LNHDA and SQIVND (reference sequence). V lost 6 bases and J lost 0, with 12 bases in between. The CDR3 length is 14 residues. In DNA, the CDR3 is TGTGCCAGTAGATCCGGACTCAGCTCCTACGAGCAGTACTTC. Amino acids: CASRSGLSSYEQYF.